What follows is one T cell receptor beta chain and its context. This record comes from a study of technical replicates of blood from a few donors. Assay used: immunoSEQ multiplex PCR; TCRdb lists only in-frame clones, some missing. The data show about 75,000 clones, 95% to 98% seen once. There are 14 residues in the CDR3. J lost 8 bases, V lost 0 bases, and 6 bases had no gene match. Per germline, CDR1 MNHNS and CDR2 SASEGT. The V gene is TRBV6-1, the J gene TRBJ1-2, with 7 bases identical to TRBD1. This TCR derives from a human donor in good health. Sequencing used T cells isolated from PBMCs. The chain's CDR3 is CASSEAQQGGGYTF. The CDR3, as DNA: TGTGCCAGCAGTGAAGCCCAGCAGGGGGGCGGCTACACCTTC.